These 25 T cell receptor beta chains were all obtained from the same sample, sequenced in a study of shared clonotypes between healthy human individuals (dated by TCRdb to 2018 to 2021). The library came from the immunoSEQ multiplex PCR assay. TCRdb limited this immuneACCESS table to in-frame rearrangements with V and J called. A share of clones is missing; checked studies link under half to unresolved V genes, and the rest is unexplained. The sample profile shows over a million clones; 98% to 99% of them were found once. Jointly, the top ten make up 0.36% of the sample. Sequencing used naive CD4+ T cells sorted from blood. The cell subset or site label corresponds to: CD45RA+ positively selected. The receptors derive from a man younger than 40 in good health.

CDR3 in DNA: TGCAGCGTTAGGCAGAGTGGTGATGGCTACACCTTC. Encoded protein: CSVRQSGDGYTF. The chain is built from TRBV29-1 and TRBJ1-2; no clear D. Trimming removed 5 bases from V and 6 bases from J, with 13 bases in between. The CDR3 runs 12 residues. In germline, CDR1 is SQVTM, CDR2 ANQGSEA.

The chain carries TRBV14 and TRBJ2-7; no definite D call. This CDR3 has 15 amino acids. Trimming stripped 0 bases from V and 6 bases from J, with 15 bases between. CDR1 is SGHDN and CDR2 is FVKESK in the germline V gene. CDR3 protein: CASSQEVGIRTEQYF. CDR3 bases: TGTGCCAGCAGCCAAGAGGTAGGGATTCGCACCGAGCAGTACTTC.

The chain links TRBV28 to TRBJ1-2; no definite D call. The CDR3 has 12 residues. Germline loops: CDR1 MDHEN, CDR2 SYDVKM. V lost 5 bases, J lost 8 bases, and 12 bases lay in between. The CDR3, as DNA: TGTGCCAGCAGTCTCTCCGGTAGCGGCTACACCTTC. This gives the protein CASSLSGSGYTF.

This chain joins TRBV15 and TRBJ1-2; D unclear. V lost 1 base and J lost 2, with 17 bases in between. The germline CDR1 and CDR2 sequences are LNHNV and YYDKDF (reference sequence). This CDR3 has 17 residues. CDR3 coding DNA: TGTGCCACCAGCAGAGGACAAGGGTATAGCTCGAACTATGGCTACACCTTC. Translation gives CATSRGQGYSSNYGYTF.

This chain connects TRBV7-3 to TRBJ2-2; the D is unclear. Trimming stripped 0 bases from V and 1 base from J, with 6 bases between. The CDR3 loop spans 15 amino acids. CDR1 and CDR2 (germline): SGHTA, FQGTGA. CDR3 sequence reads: CASSLTVQNTGELFF. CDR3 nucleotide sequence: TGTGCCAGCAGCTTAACGGTCCAGAACACCGGGGAGCTGTTTTTT.

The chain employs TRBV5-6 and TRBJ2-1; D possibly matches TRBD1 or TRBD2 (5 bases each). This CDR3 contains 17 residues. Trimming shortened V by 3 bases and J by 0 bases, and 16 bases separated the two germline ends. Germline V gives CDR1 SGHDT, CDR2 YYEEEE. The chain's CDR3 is CASSSDRDGSSYNEQFF. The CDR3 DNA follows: TGTGCCAGCAGCTCGGACCGGGACGGCAGCTCCTACAATGAGCAGTTCTTC.

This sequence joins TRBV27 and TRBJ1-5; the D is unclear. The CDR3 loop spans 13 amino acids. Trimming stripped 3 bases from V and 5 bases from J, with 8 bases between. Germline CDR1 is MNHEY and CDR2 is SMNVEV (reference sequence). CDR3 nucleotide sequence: TGTGCCAGCAGTTTTGGTGGCGATCAGCCCCAGCATTTT. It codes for CASSFGGDQPQHF.

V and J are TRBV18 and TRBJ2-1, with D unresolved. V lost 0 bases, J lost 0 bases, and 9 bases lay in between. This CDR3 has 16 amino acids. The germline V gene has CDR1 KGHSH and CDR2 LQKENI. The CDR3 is CASSPPTRTSYNEQFF. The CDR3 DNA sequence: TGTGCCAGCTCACCACCTACCCGAACCTCCTACAATGAGCAGTTCTTC.

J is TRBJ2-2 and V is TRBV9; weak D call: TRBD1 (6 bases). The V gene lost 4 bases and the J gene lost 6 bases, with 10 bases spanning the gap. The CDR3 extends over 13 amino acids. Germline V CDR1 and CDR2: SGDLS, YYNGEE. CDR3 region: CASSPAGAGELFF. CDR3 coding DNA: TGTGCCAGCAGCCCCGCAGGGGCCGGGGAGCTGTTTTTT.

CDR3 in DNA: TGTGCCAGCAGTGCCCCCCCGGACAGGCCCCAAGAGACCCAGTACTTC. Its translation: CASSAPPDRPQETQYF. This chain joins TRBV2 and TRBJ2-5; 7 bases match TRBD1. The CDR3 sequence is 16 residues long. The V and J ends lost 4 bases and 1 base, in that order; junction bases with no gene match: 9. Germline V gives CDR1 SNHLY, CDR2 FYNNEI.

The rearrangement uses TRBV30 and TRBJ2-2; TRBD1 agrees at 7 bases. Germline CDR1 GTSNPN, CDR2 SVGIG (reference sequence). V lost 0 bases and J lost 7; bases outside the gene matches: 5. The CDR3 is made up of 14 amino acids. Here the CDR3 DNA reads TGTGCCTGGAGTGTACAGGGGTGGGGCGGGGAGCTGTTTTTT. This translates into CAWSVQGWGGELFF.

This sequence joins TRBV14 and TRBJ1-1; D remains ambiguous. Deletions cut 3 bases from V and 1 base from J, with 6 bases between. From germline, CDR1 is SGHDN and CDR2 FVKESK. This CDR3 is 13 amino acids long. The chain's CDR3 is CASSQLGNTEAFF. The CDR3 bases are TGTGCCAGCAGCCAGCTAGGGAACACTGAAGCTTTCTTT. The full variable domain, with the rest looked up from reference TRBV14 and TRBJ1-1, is EAGVTQFPSHSVIEKGQTVTLRCDPISGHDNLYWYRRVMGKEIKFLLHFVKESKQDESGMPNNRFLAERTGGTYSTLKVQPAELEDSGVYFCASSQLGNTEAFFGQGTRLTVV.

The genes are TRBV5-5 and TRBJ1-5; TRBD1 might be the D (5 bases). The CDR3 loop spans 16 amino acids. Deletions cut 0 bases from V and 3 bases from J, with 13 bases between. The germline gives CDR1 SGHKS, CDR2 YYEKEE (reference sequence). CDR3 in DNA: TGTGCCAGCAGCTTGGTGCCGGGGGGAAACAATCAGCCCCAGCATTTT. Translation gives CASSLVPGGNNQPQHF.

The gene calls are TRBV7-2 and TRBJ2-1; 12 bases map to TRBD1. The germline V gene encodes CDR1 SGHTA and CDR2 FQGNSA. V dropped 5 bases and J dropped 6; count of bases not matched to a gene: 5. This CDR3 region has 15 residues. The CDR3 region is CASSPGTGGFNEQFF. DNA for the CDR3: TGTGCCAGCAGCCCCGGGACAGGGGGCTTCAATGAGCAGTTCTTC.

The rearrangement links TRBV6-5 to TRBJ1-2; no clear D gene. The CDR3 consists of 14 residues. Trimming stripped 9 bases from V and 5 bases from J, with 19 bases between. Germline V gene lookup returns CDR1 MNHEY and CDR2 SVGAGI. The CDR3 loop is CASISRVGGYGYTF. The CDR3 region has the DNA TGTGCCAGTATAAGCCGGGTCGGAGGGTATGGCTACACCTTC.

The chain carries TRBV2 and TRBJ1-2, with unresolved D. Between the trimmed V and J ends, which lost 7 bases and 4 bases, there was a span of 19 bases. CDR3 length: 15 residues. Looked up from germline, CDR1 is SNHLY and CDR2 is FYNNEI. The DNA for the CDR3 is TGTGCCAGCACCCTCTCCATGGGCAGTTTCTATGGCTACACCTTC. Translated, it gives CASTLSMGSFYGYTF.

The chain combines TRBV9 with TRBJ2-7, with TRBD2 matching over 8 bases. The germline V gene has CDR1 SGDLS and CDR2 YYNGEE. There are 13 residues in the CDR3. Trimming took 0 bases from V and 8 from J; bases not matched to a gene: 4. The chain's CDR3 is CASSVVGSGKQYF. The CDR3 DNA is TGTGCCAGCAGCGTAGTGGGTAGCGGGAAGCAGTACTTC.

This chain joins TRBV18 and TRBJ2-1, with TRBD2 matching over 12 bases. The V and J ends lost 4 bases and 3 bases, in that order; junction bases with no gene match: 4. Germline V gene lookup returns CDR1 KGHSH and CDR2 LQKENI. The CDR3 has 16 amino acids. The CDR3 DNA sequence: TGTGCCAGCTCACACCGACTAGCGGGGGACTACAATGAGCAGTTCTTC. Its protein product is CASSHRLAGDYNEQFF.

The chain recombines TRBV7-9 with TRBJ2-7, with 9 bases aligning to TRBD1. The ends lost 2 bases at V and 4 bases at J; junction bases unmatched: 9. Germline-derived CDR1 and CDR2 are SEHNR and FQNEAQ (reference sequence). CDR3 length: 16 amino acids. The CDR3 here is CASSLWAGTGLYEQYF. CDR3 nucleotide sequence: TGTGCCAGCAGCTTATGGGCCGGGACAGGGCTTTACGAGCAGTACTTC.

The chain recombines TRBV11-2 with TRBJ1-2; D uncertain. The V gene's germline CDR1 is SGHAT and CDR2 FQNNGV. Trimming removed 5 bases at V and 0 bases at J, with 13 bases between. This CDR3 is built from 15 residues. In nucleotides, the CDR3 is TGTGCCAGCAGCCCTGGGAGGCTAGCTAACTATGGCTACACCTTC. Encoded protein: CASSPGRLANYGYTF.

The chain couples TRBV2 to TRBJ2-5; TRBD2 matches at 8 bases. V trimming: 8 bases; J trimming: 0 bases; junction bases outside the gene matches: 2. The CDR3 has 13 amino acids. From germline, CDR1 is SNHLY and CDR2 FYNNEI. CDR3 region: CASRGGYQETQYF. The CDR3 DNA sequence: TGTGCCAGCCGGGGGGGGTACCAAGAGACCCAGTACTTC.

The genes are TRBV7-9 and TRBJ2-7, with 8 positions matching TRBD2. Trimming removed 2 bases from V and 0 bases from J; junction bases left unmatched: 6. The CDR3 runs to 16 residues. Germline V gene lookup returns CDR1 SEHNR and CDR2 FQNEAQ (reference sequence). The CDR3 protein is CASSLRTSGISYEQYF. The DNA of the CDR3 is TGTGCCAGCAGCTTACGAACTAGCGGTATCTCCTACGAGCAGTACTTC.

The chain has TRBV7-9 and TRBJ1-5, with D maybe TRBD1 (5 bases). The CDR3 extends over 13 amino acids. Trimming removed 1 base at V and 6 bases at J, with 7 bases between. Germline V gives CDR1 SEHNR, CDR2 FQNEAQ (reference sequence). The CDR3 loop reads CASSLGGSQPQHF. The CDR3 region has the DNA TGTGCCAGCAGCTTAGGGGGGTCTCAGCCCCAGCATTTT. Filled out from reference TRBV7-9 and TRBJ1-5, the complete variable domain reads DTGVSQNPRHKITKRGQNVTFRCDPISEHNRLYWYRQTLGQGPEFLTYFQNEAQLEKSRLLSDRFSAERPKGSFSTLEIQRTEQGDSAMYLCASSLGGSQPQHFGDGTRLSIL.

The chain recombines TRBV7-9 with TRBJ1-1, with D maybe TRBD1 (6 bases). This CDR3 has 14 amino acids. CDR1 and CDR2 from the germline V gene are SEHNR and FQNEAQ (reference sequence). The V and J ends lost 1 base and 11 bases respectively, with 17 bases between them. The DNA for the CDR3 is TGTGCCAGCAGCTTAGATGGGGGGCTTATGGAGGCTTTCTTT. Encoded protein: CASSLDGGLMEAFF.

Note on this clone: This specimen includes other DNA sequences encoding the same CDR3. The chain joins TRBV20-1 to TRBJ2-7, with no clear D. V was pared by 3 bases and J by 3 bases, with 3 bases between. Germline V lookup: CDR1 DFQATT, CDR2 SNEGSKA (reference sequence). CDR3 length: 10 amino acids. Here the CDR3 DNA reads TGCAGTGCTAGGAGCTACGAGCAGTACTTC. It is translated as CSARSYEQYF.